The rows below give T cell receptor beta chains drawn from one sample of a study of blood T cell repertoires in COVID-19. The protocol was immunoSEQ multiplex PCR, while the TCRdb copy is restricted to in-frame clones and leaves out a portion. The profile shows 150,000 to 180,000 clones, about 80% of them singletons. The sequenced sample was peripheral blood. The receptors shown here come from a woman aged 60 to 75 with COVID-19, enrolled during active disease. CDR3s include the opening cysteine and the closing phenylalanine or tryptophan. Fields, in order: V gene, CDR3 length, clone size, J gene, D gene, CDR3 protein, CDR3 DNA. D genes are given only for firm matches. The size entry is marked missing in some rows and otherwise reads once, few, many or a size class.

TRBV5-1	16	once	TRBJ1-3	TRBD1	CASSRVGQGERNTIYF	TGCGCCAGCAGCCGGGTGGGACAGGGGGAAAGAAACACCATATATTTT
TRBV2	15	NA	TRBJ2-2	NA	CASSVIQGGPGELFF	TGTGCCAGCAGTGTCATACAGGGTGGCCCCGGGGAGCTGTTTTTT
TRBV18	13	NA	TRBJ1-1	NA	CASSSDRTTEAFF	TGTGCCAGCTCGTCCGACAGGACCACTGAAGCTTTCTTT
TRBV14	12	NA	TRBJ2-5	NA	CASSQDWQTQYF	TGTGCCAGCAGCCAAGATTGGCAGACCCAGTACTTC
TRBV7-2	12	NA	TRBJ2-3	NA	CASSFSRDTQYF	TGTGCCAGCAGCTTTAGCAGAGATACGCAGTATTTT
TRBV25-1	15	few	TRBJ1-5	NA	CASTTPTGSNQPQHF	TGTGCCAGCACCACCCCGACAGGCAGCAATCAGCCCCAGCATTTT
TRBV7-8	14	NA	TRBJ1-2	NA	CASRPATGFSGYTF	TGTGCCAGCCGCCCCGCAACAGGGTTCAGCGGCTACACCTTC
TRBV7-8	17	NA	TRBJ1-6	NA	CASSLEVWQGNNSPLHF	TGTGCCAGCAGCTTAGAGGTTTGGCAGGGGAATAATTCACCCCTCCACTTT
TRBV20-1	11	few	TRBJ2-7	NA	CSALSSYEQYF	TGCAGTGCTCTGAGTTCCTACGAGCAGTACTTC
TRBV9	16	NA	TRBJ1-5	NA	CASSVGVGHSNQPQHF	TGTGCCAGCAGCGTAGGGGTGGGGCATAGCAATCAGCCCCAGCATTTT
TRBV7-3	14	NA	TRBJ1-1	NA	CASSPAGANTEAFF	TGTGCCAGCAGCCCTGCTGGGGCGAACACTGAAGCTTTCTTT
TRBV25-1	15	NA	TRBJ1-5	NA	CASSRQFLFGQPQHF	TGTGCCAGCAGTAGACAGTTCCTTTTTGGCCAGCCCCAGCATTTT
TRBV19	13	NA	TRBJ2-1	NA	CASSIELSNEQFF	TGTGCCAGTAGTATAGAACTATCGAATGAGCAGTTCTTC
TRBV29-1	12	NA	TRBJ2-5	NA	CSVIRVQETQYF	TGCAGCGTTATCAGGGTCCAAGAGACCCAGTACTTC
TRBV18	13	NA	TRBJ1-1	NA	CASSANRDTEAFF	TGTGCCAGCTCCGCAAACCGGGACACTGAAGCTTTCTTT
TRBV19	15	NA	TRBJ1-2	NA	CASNREETANYGYTF	TGTGCCAGTAATAGGGAGGAGACGGCGAACTATGGCTACACCTTC
TRBV5-6	16	NA	TRBJ1-3	NA	CASSFTMRVSGNTIYF	TGTGCCAGCAGCTTCACGATGCGGGTCTCTGGAAACACCATATATTTT
TRBV2	12	NA	TRBJ2-3	NA	CASSDLANTQYF	TGTGCCAGCAGTGACCTAGCAAATACGCAGTATTTT
TRBV3-1/TRBV3-2	14	few	TRBJ1-1	TRBD1	CASSHLDRATEAFF	TGTGCCAGCAGCCACCTGGACAGGGCAACTGAAGCTTTCTTT
TRBV5-1	15	NA	TRBJ1-4	NA	CASSWGQGLNEKLFF	TGCGCCAGCAGCTGGGGGCAGGGTTTAAATGAAAAACTGTTTTTT
TRBV19	16	once	TRBJ1-1	NA	CASSIRPGYGGTEAFF	TGTGCCAGTAGTATTAGGCCAGGTTATGGTGGCACTGAAGCTTTCTTT
TRBV11-2	14	NA	TRBJ1-3	NA	CASSLGRVEGTIYF	TGTGCCAGCAGCTTAGGCAGGGTGGAAGGGACCATATATTTT
TRBV2	11	NA	TRBJ1-6	NA	CATTQNSPLHF	TGTGCCACCACCCAGAATTCACCCCTCCACTTT
TRBV19	14	NA	TRBJ1-1	TRBD1	CASRDRGSHTEAFF	TGTGCCAGTAGGGACAGGGGGAGTCATACTGAAGCTTTCTTT
TRBV6-6	17	NA	TRBJ1-4	NA	CASSLQRPTRDHEKLFF	TGTGCCAGCAGTCTACAGAGACCTACCCGCGACCATGAAAAACTGTTTTTT
TRBV19	15	NA	TRBJ1-4	NA	CASSTQGLVNEKLFF	TGTGCCAGTAGTACACAGGGTCTGGTTAATGAAAAACTGTTTTTT
TRBV27	16	NA	TRBJ1-6	TRBD1	CASSSLDRGNGSPLHF	TGTGCCAGCAGTTCCTTGGACAGGGGGAATGGTTCACCCCTCCACTTT
TRBV3-1/TRBV3-2	16	NA	TRBJ1-5	NA	CASSQTQGLRNQPQHF	TGTGCCAGCAGCCAAACCCAGGGGCTAAGGAATCAGCCCCAGCATTTT
TRBV11-2	14	NA	TRBJ2-1	NA	CASRDIGQYNEQFF	TGTGCCAGCAGGGATATCGGACAGTACAATGAGCAGTTCTTC
TRBV19	16	NA	TRBJ1-5	NA	CASSIDRGRDNQPQHF	TGTGCCAGTAGTATAGATCGAGGCCGGGATAATCAGCCCCAGCATTTT
TRBV4-1	17	NA	TRBJ2-2	TRBD1	CASSQLPGQFSTGELFF	TGCGCCAGCAGCCAGCTTCCGGGACAGTTCTCCACCGGGGAGCTGTTTTTT
TRBV5-1	14	NA	TRBJ2-5	NA	CASSLVGDQETQYF	TGCGCCAGCAGCTTGGTGGGAGATCAAGAGACCCAGTACTTC
TRBV25-1	11	NA	TRBJ2-7	NA	CASRLAHEQYF	TGTGCCAGCAGATTAGCGCACGAGCAGTACTTC
TRBV7-3	18	NA	TRBJ2-1	TRBD2	CASSLLAGEARYYNEQFF	TGTGCCAGCAGCTTACTCGCGGGAGAGGCTCGGTATTACAATGAGCAGTTCTTC
TRBV9	16	NA	TRBJ1-3	NA	CASTPWGGHSGNTIYF	TGTGCCAGCACCCCCTGGGGGGGGCACTCTGGAAACACCATATATTTT
TRBV29-1	16	NA	TRBJ1-4	TRBD1	CSVEGTGTTADEKLFF	TGCAGCGTAGAAGGGACAGGGACGACCGCGGATGAAAAACTGTTTTTT
TRBV3-1/TRBV3-2	14	NA	TRBJ1-2	NA	CASSQEGEGRGYTF	TGTGCCAGCAGCCAAGAAGGGGAGGGCCGTGGCTACACCTTC
TRBV12-5	15	once	TRBJ1-2	NA	CASAPGGAAGYGYTF	TGTGCTAGTGCCCCGGGTGGGGCGGCAGGGTATGGCTACACCTTC
TRBV12-3/TRBV12-4	13	few	TRBJ2-3	NA	CASSPQGTHTQYF	TGTGCCAGCAGCCCACAGGGAACGCATACGCAGTATTTT
TRBV19	15	NA	TRBJ2-2	NA	CASSGAGADTGELFF	TGTGCCAGTAGTGGGGCAGGAGCCGACACCGGGGAGCTGTTTTTT
TRBV18	14	NA	TRBJ1-1	NA	CASSPAGGDTEAFF	TGTGCCAGCTCACCCGCCGGGGGGGACACTGAAGCTTTCTTT
TRBV7-2	15	NA	TRBJ1-5	NA	CASSLGGTPTEPQHF	TGTGCCAGCAGCTTGGGGGGGACTCCCACGGAGCCCCAGCATTTT
TRBV6-5	15	NA	TRBJ1-1	NA	CASRWTGGGDTEAFF	TGTGCCAGCAGATGGACGGGCGGAGGGGACACTGAAGCTTTCTTT
TRBV12-5	13	NA	TRBJ1-1	NA	CASGFPGRAEAFF	TGTGCTAGTGGTTTCCCAGGGAGGGCTGAAGCTTTCTTT
TRBV7-8	14	NA	TRBJ2-7	TRBD2	CASSPTSGSREQYF	TGTGCCAGCAGCCCGACTAGCGGGAGCCGGGAGCAGTACTTC
TRBV5-1	18	NA	TRBJ2-1	TRBD1	CASRLDRADGGYTDEQFF	TGCGCCAGCAGGTTGGACAGGGCGGATGGCGGGTATACCGATGAGCAGTTCTTC